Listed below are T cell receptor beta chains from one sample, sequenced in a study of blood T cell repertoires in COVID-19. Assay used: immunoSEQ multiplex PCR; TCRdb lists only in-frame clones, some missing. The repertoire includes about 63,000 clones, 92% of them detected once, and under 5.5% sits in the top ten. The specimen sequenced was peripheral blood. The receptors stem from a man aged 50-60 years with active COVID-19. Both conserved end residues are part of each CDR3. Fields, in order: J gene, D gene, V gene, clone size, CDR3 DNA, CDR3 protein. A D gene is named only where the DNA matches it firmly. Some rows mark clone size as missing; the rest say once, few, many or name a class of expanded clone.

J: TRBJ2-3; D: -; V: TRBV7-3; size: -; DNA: TGTGCCAGCAGCTCGGGACTTGATACGCAGTATTTT; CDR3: CASSSGLDTQYF
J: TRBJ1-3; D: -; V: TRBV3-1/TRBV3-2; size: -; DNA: TGTGCCAGCAGCCATTCAGGGTCTGGAAACACCATATATTTT; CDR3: CASSHSGSGNTIYF
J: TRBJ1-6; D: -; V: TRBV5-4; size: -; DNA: TGTGCCAGCAGCTTGGCGCGAGCCGATTCACCCCTCCACTTT; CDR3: CASSLARADSPLHF
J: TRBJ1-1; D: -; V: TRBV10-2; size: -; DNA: TGCGCCAGCATTAACCCAGGGCTTGGAATCACTGAAGCTTTCTTT; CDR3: CASINPGLGITEAFF
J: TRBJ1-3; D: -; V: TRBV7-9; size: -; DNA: TGTGCCAGCAGCTTAGTACAGGGAAGCGGAAACACCATATATTTT; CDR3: CASSLVQGSGNTIYF
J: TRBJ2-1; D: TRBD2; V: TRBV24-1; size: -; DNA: TGTGCCACCAGTGATAACGGCGGGGGACCGAAATTCAATGAGCAGTTCTTC; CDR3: CATSDNGGGPKFNEQFF
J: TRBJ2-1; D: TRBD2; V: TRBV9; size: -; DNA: TGTGCCAGCAGCGTAAACGTAGGGAGGGCCTACAATGAGCAGTTCTTC; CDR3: CASSVNVGRAYNEQFF
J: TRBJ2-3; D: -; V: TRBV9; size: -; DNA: TGTGCCAGCAGCTTCAGGGAAATAGATACGCAGTATTTT; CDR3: CASSFREIDTQYF
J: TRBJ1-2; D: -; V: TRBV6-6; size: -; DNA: TGTGCCAGCAGTTACTCTAATCGGGGAGGTTGGGGCTACACCTTC; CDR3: CASSYSNRGGWGYTF
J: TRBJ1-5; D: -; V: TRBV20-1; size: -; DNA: TGCAGTGCTTCTAGACAGGCGGAGAAGCATTTT; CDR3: CSASRQAEKHF
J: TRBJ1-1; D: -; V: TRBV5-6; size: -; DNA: TGTGCCAGCAGCTACATAAGTCTGAACACTGAAGCTTTCTTT; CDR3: CASSYISLNTEAFF
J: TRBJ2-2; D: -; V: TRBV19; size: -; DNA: TGTGCCAGTAAAGCGGGCCGTGGGTTCGTAGTCGGGAACACCGGGGAGCTGTTTTTT; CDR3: CASKAGRGFVVGNTGELFF
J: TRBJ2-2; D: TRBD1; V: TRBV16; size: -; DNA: TGTGCCAGCAGCCAACGGACAGGGAACACCGGGGAGCTGTTTTTT; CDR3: CASSQRTGNTGELFF
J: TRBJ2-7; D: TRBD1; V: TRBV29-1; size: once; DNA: TGCAGCGTTGAAGATCGGGCCCTGGGACAGGGGGAAGGCGAGCAGTACTTC; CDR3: CSVEDRALGQGEGEQYF
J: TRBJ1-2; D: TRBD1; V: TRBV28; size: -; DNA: TGTGCCAGCACGGACAGGAAGATCCACTATGGCTACACCTTC; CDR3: CASTDRKIHYGYTF
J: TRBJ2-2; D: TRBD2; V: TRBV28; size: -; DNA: TGTGCCAGCAGTTATTGGGGACTAGCGGGAGGGCCGGGGGAGCTGTTTTTT; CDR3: CASSYWGLAGGPGELFF
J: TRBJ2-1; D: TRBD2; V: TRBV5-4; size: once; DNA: TGTGCCAGCAGCTTGCGGGGGGGCAAGAATGAGCAGTTCTTC; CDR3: CASSLRGGKNEQFF
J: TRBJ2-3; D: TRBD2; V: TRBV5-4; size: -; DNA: TGTGCCAGCAGCTTGGGTGGGGGGGGCACAGATACGCAGTATTTT; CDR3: CASSLGGGGTDTQYF